The text below deals with one T cell receptor (beta chain). Its target is not known. This entry belongs to a study of PD-1 blockade in classical Hodgkin lymphoma. The study, taken as a whole, reports: Differences between repertoires have undefined causes, possibly disease activity or prior therapy.

Germline V gene sequence: CDR1 MNHEY, CDR2 SMNVEV (reference sequence). This CDR3 has 14 amino acids. V dropped 6 bases and J dropped 4; count of bases not matched to a gene: 2. Every single patient, without exception, relapsed after autologous stem cell transplantation, and brentuximab vedotin exposure varied. The data were produced by immunoSEQ multiplex PCR, yet TCRdb's version contains in-frame clones alone and is incomplete. The data contain 40,000 to 50,000 clones, about 70% of them singletons. This chain links TRBV27 with TRBJ2-2; 10 bases align to TRBD1. Source: peripheral blood mononuclear cells (PBMCs), taken at baseline. The sequence was collected from a human donor with classical Hodgkin lymphoma. CDR3 nucleotide sequence: TGTGCCAGCAGACGGACAGGGGGCACCGGGGAGCTGTTTTTT. This codes for CASRRTGGTGELFF.